These T cell receptor beta chains were read from a single sample in a study of PD-L1 blockade in urothelial cancer. Profiling relied on immunoSEQ multiplex PCR, and the TCRdb table lists in-frame clones only, not all of them. The table has about 30,000 clones, around 80% seen once. Sequencing used PBMCs, obtained around atezolizumab (anti-PD-L1) treatment. All receptors come from a man in his fifties or sixties with urothelial cancer. Each CDR3 is given with its conserved first and last residue. D genes are given only for firm matches. Rows give clone size only sometimes, using once, few, many, or a class for an expanded clone.

v_call	clone_size	d_call	j_call	cdr3_nt	cdr3_aa
TRBV25-1	.	TRBD2	TRBJ2-1	TGTGCCAGCAGTACCCTAGCGGGAGGGCGCGCTGAGGAGCAGTTCTTC	CASSTLAGGRAEEQFF
TRBV2	.	.	TRBJ2-6	TGTGCCAGCAGTGAATCTCCGGCTGGGGCCAACGTCCTGACTTTC	CASSESPAGANVLTF
TRBV15	.	TRBD1	TRBJ1-4	TGTGCCACCAGCTCGACAGGGACAGGGACTGAAAAACTGTTTTTT	CATSSTGTGTEKLFF
TRBV27	.	TRBD1	TRBJ2-5	TGTGCCAGCAGTATTGGACAGGGTGGAGAGACCCAGTACTTC	CASSIGQGGETQYF
TRBV19	.	TRBD1	TRBJ1-1	TGTGCCAGTAGTGCCCCCGGGACAGGTAATATGAACACTGAAGCTTTCTTT	CASSAPGTGNMNTEAFF
TRBV6-1	.	TRBD1	TRBJ1-1	TGTGCCAGCATCCTGAGGACAGGGGCCAGCACTGAAGCTTTCTTT	CASILRTGASTEAFF
TRBV28	.	.	TRBJ1-4	TGTGCCAGCAGTCCGCCGGGACTGGGGGAGGAAAAACTGTTTTTT	CASSPPGLGEEKLFF
TRBV11-2	.	.	TRBJ1-1	TGTGCCAGCAGCCCCGCGGGGCAGGGTCGATGGACTGAAGCTTTCTTT	CASSPAGQGRWTEAFF
TRBV7-9	once	TRBD1	TRBJ1-1	TGTGCCAGCAGCTACCGACAGGGCCGTGGGACTGAAGCTTTCTTT	CASSYRQGRGTEAFF
TRBV4-1	.	.	TRBJ2-6	TGCGCCAGCAGCCAAGATACAGGTTCTGGGGCCAACGTCCTGACTTTC	CASSQDTGSGANVLTF
TRBV6-6	medium-sized	.	TRBJ1-1	TGTGCCAGCAGCCCGGTCCCGAACACTGAAGCTTTCTTT	CASSPVPNTEAFF
TRBV19	.	.	TRBJ1-1	TGTGCCAGTAGTAACCCCCGGCGGGCCCTGAACACTGAAGCTTTCTTT	CASSNPRRALNTEAFF